This TCR beta chain was sequenced during a study of vaccination effects on CD4 cells after COVID-19. Looking at the study overall: Post-vaccine specimens arrived a median 72 days past the second dose.

The V gene end was trimmed by 4 bases and the J gene end by 2 bases; junction bases not matched to a gene: 5. The CDR3 length is 16 residues. Germline loops: CDR1 MGHRA, CDR2 YSYEKL. ViraFEST assay sequencing came after antigen-specific CD4+ T cells were expanded with viral peptide pools. Isolation of CD4+ T cells took place after about ten days of culture. Each person got two doses of an mRNA SARS-CoV-2 vaccine, BNT162b2 or mRNA-1273. TCRdb keeps only in-frame clones here, not all; method: immunoSEQ multiplex PCR. The sample yields tens of thousands of clones, roughly 76% seen once. About this clone: What it binds is not known.

The source material was CD4+ T cells from PBMCs cultured with SARS-CoV-2 spike peptides, sampled after COVID-19 vaccination. This receptor was taken from a human donor who received a COVID-19 vaccine. Some clones in this sample may be carry-over from other donors' samples. V usage is TRBV4-1 and J usage is TRBJ2-3, with TRBD1 identical over 11 bases. The CDR3 loop reads CASSPGQGVVTDTQYF. The CDR3, as DNA: TGCGCCAGCAGCCCGGGACAGGGGGTGGTCACAGATACGCAGTATTTT.